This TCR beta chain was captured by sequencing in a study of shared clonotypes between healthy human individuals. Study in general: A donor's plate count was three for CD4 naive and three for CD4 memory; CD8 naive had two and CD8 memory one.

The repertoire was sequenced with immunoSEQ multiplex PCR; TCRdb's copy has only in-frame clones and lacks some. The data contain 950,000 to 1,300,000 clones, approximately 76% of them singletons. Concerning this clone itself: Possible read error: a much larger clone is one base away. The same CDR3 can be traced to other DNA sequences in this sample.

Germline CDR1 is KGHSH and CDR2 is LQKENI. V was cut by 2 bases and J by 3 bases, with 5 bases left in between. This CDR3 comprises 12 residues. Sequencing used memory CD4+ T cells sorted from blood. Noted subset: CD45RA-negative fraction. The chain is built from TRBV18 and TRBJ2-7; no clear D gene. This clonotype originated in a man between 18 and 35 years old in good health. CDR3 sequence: CASSPGDYEQYF. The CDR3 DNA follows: TGTGCCAGCTCACCAGGGGACTACGAGCAGTACTTC.